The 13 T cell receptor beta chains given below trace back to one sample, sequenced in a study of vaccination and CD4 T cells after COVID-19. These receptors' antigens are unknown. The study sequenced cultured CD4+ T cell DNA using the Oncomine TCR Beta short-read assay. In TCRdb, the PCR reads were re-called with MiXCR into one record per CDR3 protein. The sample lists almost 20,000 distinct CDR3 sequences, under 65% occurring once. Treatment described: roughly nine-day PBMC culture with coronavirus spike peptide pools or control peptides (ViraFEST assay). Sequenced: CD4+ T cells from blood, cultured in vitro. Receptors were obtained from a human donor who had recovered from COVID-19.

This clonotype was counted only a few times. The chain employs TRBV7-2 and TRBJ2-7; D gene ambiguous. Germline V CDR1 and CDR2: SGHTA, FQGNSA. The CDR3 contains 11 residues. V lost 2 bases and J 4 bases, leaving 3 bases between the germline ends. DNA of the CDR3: TGTGCCAGCAGCTTAAGGTACGAGCAGTACTTC. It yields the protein CASSLRYEQYF.

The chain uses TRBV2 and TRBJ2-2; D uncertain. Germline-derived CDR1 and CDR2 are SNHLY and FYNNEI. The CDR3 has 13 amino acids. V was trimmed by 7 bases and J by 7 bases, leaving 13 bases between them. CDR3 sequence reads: CASMGTPRGELFF. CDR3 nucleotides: TGTGCCAGCATGGGTACTCCCCGCGGGGAGCTGTTTTTT.

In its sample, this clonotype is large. Here the CDR3 reads CASSKACDRDRGTSYGYTF. The CDR3 DNA reads as TGTGCCAGCAGCAAAGCGTGTGATCGGGACAGGGGTACTAGCTATGGCTACACCTTC. V usage is TRBV21-1 and J usage is TRBJ1-2; TRBD1, as called in the table, went unchecked against the DNA. TRBV21-1 is a known pseudogene. The CDR3 is 19 residues long.

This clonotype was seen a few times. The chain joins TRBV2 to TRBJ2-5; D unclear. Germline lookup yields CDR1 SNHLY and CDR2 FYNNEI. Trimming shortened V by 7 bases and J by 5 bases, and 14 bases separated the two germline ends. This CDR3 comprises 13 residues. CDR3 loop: CASTALVVETQYF. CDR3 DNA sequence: TGTGCCAGCACTGCTCTCGTAGTGGAGACCCAGTACTTC.

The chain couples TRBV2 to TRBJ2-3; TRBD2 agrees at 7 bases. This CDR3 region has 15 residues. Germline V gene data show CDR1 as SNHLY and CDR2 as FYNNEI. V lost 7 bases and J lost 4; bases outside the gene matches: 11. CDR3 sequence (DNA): TGTGCCAGCAATGGGATCGGGGGGTTAGCAGATACGCAGTATTTT. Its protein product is CASNGIGGLADTQYF.

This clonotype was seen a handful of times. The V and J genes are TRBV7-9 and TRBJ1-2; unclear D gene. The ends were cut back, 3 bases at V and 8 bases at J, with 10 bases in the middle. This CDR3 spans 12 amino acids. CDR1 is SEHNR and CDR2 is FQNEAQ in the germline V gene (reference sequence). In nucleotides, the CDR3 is TGTGCCAGCAGCTTTGGGAGCTGGGGCTACACCTTC. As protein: CASSFGSWGYTF.

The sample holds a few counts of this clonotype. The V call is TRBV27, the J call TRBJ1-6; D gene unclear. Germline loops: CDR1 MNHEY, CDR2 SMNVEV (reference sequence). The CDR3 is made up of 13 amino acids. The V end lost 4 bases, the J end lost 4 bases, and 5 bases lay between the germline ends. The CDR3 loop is CASSSGYNSPLHF. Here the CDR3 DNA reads TGTGCCAGCAGTTCGGGTTATAATTCACCCCTCCACTTT.

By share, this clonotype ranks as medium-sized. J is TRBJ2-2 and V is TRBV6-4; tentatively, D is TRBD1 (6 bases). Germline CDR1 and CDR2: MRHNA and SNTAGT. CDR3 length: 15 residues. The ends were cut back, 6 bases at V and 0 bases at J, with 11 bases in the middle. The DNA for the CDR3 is TGTGCCAGCAGACACAGGGCCCCGAACACCGGGGAGCTGTTTTTT. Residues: CASRHRAPNTGELFF.

The CDR3 loop reads CASSSTVLTSTDTQYF. Here the CDR3 DNA reads TGTGCCAGCAGTTCGACAGTATTAACTAGCACAGATACGCAGTATTTT. This rearrangement joins TRBV28 to TRBJ2-3; tentative D call: TRBD1 (5 bases). CDR3 length: 16 amino acids. Germline loops: CDR1 MDHEN, CDR2 SYDVKM. Trimming removed 4 bases at V and 0 bases at J, with 14 bases between.

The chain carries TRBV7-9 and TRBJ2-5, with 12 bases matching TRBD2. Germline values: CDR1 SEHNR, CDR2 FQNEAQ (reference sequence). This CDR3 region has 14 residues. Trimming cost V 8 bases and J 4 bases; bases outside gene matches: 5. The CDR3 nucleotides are TGTGCCAGCGGCTGGGGACTAGCGGGAGAGACCCAGTACTTC. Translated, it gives CASGWGLAGETQYF.

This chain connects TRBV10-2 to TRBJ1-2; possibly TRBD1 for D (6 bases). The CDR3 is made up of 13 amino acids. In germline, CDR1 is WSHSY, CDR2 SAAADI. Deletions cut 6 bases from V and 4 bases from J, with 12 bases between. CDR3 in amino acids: CASSLQGSYGYTF. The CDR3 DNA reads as TGCGCCAGCAGCCTACAGGGTAGCTATGGCTACACCTTC.

CDR3 nucleotides: TGTGCCAGCAGCTCGGTTGGAAACACCATATATTTT. It specifies CASSSVGNTIYF. This chain connects TRBV6-1 to TRBJ1-3; D ambiguous. Per germline, CDR1 MNHNS and CDR2 SASEGT. The germline V and J ends were trimmed by 6 bases and 3 bases, with 6 bases remaining between them. CDR3 length: 12 residues.

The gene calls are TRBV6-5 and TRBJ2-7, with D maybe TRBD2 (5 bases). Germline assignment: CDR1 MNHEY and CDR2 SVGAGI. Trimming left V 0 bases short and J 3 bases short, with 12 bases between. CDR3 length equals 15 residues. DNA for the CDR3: TGTGCCAGCAGTTACTCGCGGGTCCAGAACTACGAGCAGTACTTC. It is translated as CASSYSRVQNYEQYF.